This TCR beta chain was sequenced for a study of blood T cell repertoires in COVID-19. The table came from immunoSEQ multiplex PCR; TCRdb's copy has only in-frame clones and leaves some out. The sample has just under 350,000 clones; about 86% are singletons. Trimming took 8 bases from V and 9 from J, leaving 15 bases between them. CDR3 size: 13 residues. Germline V gives CDR1 SGHRS, CDR2 YFSETQ. The chain links TRBV5-1 to TRBJ1-6; D not resolved. The sequenced material came from peripheral blood. The sequence was collected from a young man with active or convalescent COVID-19. CDR3 nucleotide sequence: TGCGCCAGTCATGACGGGGTAAGTTCACCCCTCCACTTT. This codes for CASHDGVSSPLHF.